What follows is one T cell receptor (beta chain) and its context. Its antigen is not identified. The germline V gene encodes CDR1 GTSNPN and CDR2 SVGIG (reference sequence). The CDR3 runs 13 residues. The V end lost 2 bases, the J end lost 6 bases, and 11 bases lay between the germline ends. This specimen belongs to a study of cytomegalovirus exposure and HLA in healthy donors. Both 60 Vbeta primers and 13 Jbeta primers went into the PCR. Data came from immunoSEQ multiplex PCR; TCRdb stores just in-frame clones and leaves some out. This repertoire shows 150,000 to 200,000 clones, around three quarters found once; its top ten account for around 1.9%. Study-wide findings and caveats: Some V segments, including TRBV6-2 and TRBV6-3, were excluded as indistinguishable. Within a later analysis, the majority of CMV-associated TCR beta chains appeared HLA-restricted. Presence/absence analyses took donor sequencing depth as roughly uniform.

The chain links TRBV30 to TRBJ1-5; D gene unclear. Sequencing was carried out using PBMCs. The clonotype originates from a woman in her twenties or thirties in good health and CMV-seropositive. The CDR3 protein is CAWSSLSSQPQHF. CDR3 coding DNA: TGTGCCTGGAGTAGTCTTTCGAGTCAGCCCCAGCATTTT.